This T cell receptor (beta chain) was retrieved from a study of T-cell memory formation after mild COVID-19. For the study at large: Largely, TCR clusters stayed within a single donor. Overall study findings and caveats: Within pre-infection memory, some responding clones were found, suggesting cross-reactive memory joined. Later expanders leaned CD4+, whereas clones that contracted between day 15 and 85 were balanced CD4/CD8. Clones which contracted sat mainly in CM and EM if CD4+, and in EMRA if CD8+.

On this clonotype: Antigen specificity is unknown.

TCRdb re-called the 5' RACE reads through MiXCR, storing one row per CDR3 protein. The table records fewer than 350,000 distinct CDR3 sequences, under 20% of them present only once. Germline V gene data show CDR1 as SNHLY and CDR2 as FYNNEI. V lost 5 bases to trimming and J lost 4 bases, with 14 bases between them. The CDR3 has 14 residues. The receptor was derived from a man aged 18-30 years who had mild COVID-19 (a few samples of this study predate the infection). Cell type and time point are not known. The rearrangement uses TRBV2 and TRBJ1-1; D is perhaps TRBD1 (6 bases). The sample taken for sequencing was PBMCs or a T cell subset sorted from them (not recorded which). The DNA for the CDR3 is TGTGCCAGCAGTCCAACAGGGAGGATCACTGAAGCTTTCTTT. This gives the protein CASSPTGRITEAFF.